This T cell receptor (beta chain) is drawn from a study of T-cell reconstitution after alpha-beta-depleted transplantation in children. Preparation of the TCRbeta library used unique molecular identifiers. TCRdb reanalysed the PCR reads using MiXCR and keeps one entry per CDR3 protein. Of hundreds of thousands of distinct CDR3 sequences in the sample, roughly a tenth were seen once. With regard to this clonotype: No antigen is known for it. This could be a read error, since a much larger clone is one nucleotide away.

Study observations and caveats: From newly produced T cells came most of the T-cell counts and diversity one year after transplant.

V lost 10 bases to trimming and J lost 5 bases; unmatched junction nucleotides: 13. This CDR3 has 15 residues. Per germline, CDR1 MDHEN and CDR2 SYDVKM. The chain has TRBV28 and TRBJ2-7, with 11 bases aligning to TRBD2. The TCR comes from a boy younger than two with acute myeloid leukemia, due to receive a stem cell transplant. This specimen consisted of PBMCs, obtained before TCRalphabeta/CD19-depleted stem cell transplant. This CDR3 is CATRTRTSGFDEQYF. The CDR3 DNA reads TGTGCCACCAGAACCCGGACTAGCGGGTTCGACGAGCAGTACTTC.